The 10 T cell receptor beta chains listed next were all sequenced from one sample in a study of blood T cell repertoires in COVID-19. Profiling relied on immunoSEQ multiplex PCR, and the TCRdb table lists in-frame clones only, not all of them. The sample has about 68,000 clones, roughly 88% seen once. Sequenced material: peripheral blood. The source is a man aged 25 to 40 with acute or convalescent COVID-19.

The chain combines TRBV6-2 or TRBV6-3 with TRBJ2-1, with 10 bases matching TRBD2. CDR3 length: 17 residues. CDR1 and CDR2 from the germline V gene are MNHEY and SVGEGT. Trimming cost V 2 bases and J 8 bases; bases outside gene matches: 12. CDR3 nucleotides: TGTGCCAGCAGTTACAGGGCTAGCGGGAGCAATTTGGATGAGCAGTTCTTC. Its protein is CASSYRASGSNLDEQFF.

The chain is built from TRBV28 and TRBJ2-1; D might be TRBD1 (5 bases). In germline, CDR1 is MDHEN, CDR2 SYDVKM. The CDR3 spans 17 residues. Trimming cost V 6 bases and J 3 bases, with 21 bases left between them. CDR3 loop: CASSLPLVQGLYNEQFF. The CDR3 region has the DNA TGTGCCAGCAGCCTCCCTCTGGTGCAGGGCCTCTACAATGAGCAGTTCTTC.

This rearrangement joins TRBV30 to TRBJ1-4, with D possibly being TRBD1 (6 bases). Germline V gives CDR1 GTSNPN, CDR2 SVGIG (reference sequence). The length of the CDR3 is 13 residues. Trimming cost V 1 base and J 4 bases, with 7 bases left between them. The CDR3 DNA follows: TGTGCCTGGAGTGCACAGGGTAATGAAAAACTGTTTTTT. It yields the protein CAWSAQGNEKLFF.

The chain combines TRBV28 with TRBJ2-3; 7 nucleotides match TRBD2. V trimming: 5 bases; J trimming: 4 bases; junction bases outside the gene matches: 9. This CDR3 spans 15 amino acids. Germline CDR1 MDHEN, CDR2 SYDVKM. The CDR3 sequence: CASSPGGAGADTQYF. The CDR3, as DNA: TGTGCCAGCAGTCCTGGCGGGGCGGGGGCAGATACGCAGTATTTT.

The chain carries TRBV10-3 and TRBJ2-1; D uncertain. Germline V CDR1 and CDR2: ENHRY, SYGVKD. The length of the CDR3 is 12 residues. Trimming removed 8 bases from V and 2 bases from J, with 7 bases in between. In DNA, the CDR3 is TGTGCCATCGGGCCAGCCTACAATGAGCAGTTCTTC. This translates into CAIGPAYNEQFF.

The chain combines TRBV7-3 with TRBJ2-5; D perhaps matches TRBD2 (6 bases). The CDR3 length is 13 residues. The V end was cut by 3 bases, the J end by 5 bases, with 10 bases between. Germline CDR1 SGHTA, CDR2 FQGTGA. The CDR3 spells CASSFGAGETQYF. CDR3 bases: TGTGCCAGCAGCTTCGGGGCGGGGGAGACCCAGTACTTC.

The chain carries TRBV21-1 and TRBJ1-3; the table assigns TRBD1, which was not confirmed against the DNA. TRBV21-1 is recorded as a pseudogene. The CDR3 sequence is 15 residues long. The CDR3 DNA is TGTGCCAGCAGCAGGCATACAGGGCGGGGAAACACCATATATTTT. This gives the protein CASSRHTGRGNTIYF.

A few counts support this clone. CDR3 sequence: CASSQEDGRGYNEQFF. DNA of the CDR3: TGTGCCAGCAGCCAAGAGGACGGGAGGGGGTACAATGAGCAGTTCTTC. This rearrangement joins TRBV4-2 to TRBJ2-1; 8 nucleotides line up with TRBD2. From germline, CDR1 is LGHNA and CDR2 YNFKEQ. V shed 0 bases, J shed 4 bases, and the junction held 5 bases outside the gene matches. There are 16 residues in the CDR3.

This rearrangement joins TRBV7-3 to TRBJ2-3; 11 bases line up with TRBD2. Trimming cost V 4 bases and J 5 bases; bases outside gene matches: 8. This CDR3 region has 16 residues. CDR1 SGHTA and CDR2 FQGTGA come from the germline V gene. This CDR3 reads CASSSGLAGGGDTQYF. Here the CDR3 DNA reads TGTGCCAGCAGCTCCGGGCTAGCGGGAGGAGGAGATACGCAGTATTTT.

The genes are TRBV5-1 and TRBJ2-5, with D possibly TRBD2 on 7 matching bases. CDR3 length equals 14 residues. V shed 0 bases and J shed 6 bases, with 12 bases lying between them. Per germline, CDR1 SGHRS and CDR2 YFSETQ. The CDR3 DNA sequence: TGCGCCAGCAGCTTGGCCGCGGGGGACAAGACCCAGTACTTC. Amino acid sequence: CASSLAAGDKTQYF.